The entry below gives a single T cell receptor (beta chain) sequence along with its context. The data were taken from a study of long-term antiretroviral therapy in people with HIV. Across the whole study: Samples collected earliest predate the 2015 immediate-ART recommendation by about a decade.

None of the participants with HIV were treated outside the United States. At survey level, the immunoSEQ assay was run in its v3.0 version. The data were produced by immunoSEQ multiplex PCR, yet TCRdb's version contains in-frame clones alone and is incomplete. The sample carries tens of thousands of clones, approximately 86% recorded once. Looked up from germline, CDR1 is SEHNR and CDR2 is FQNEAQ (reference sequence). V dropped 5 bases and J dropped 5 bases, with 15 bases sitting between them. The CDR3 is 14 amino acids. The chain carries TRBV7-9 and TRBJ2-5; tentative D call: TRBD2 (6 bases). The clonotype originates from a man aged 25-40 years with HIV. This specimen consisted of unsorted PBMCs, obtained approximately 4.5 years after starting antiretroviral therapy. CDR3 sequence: CASSHPGREETQYF. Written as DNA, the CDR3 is TGTGCCAGCAGCCACCCCGGACGGGAGGAGACCCAGTACTTC.